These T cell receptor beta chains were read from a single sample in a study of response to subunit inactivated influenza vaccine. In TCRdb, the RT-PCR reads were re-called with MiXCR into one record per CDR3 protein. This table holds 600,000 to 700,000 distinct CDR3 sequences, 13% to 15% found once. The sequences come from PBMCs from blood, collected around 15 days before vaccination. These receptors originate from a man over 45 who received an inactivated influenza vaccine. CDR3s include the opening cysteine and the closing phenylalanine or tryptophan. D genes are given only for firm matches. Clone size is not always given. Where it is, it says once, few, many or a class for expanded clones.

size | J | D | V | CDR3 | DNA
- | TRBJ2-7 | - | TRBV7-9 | CASSRGHRGEQYF | TGTGCCAGCAGCCGCGGGCACCGTGGCGAGCAGTACTTC
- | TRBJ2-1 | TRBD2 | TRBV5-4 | CASSLRASGRDEQFF | TGTGCCAGCAGCCTACGGGCTAGCGGGAGGGATGAGCAGTTCTTC
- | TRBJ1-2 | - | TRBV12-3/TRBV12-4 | CASSFNGNYGYTF | TGTGCCAGCAGTTTTAACGGGAACTATGGCTACACCTTC
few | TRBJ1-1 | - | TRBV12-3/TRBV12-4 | CASRQDSGHTEAFF | TGTGCCAGCAGGCAAGACAGCGGGCACACTGAAGCTTTCTTT
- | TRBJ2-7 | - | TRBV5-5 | CASSLEQQGTYEQYF | TGTGCCAGCAGCTTGGAACAGCAAGGTACCTACGAGCAGTACTTC
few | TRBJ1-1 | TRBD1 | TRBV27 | CASRPQGQGGSKAFF | TGTGCCAGCAGGCCTCAGGGACAGGGAGGGTCTAAAGCTTTCTTT
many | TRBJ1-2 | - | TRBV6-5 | CASSYRIKTVDGYGYTF | TGTGCCAGCAGTTACCGAATTAAGACAGTCGACGGATATGGCTACACCTTC
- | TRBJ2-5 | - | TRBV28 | CASSSHTGASQETQYF | TGTGCCAGCAGTTCACATACTGGGGCCTCCCAAGAGACCCAGTACTTC
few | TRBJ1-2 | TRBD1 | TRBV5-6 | CASSMAATGLAYGYTF | TGTGCCAGCAGCATGGCGGCGACAGGGCTGGCCTATGGCTACACCTTC
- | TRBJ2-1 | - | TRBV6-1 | CASRKLASSYNEQFF | TGTGCCAGCAGAAAACTAGCAAGCTCCTACAATGAGCAGTTCTTC
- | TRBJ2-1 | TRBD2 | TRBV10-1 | CASSESRRGGYNEQFF | TGCGCCAGCAGTGAGTCGAGACGGGGGGGCTACAATGAGCAGTTCTTC
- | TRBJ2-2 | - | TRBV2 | CASSQAENTGELFF | TGTGCCAGCAGTCAGGCGGAGAACACCGGGGAGCTGTTTTTT
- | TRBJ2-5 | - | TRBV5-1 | CASSPGELGETQYF | TGCGCCAGCAGCCCGGGGGAGCTAGGAGAGACCCAGTACTTC
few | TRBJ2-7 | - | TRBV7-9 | CASSFYGHTYEQYF | TGTGCCAGCAGCTTCTACGGACATACCTACGAGCAGTACTTC
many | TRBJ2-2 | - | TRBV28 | CASKLRGLSGELFF | TGTGCCAGCAAATTAAGGGGACTCTCCGGGGAGCTGTTTTTT
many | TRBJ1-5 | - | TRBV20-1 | CSARENRDRQPQHF | TGCAGTGCTAGAGAAAACAGGGATCGTCAGCCCCAGCATTTT